The rows below give T cell receptor beta chains drawn from one sample of a study of blood T cell repertoires in COVID-19. TCRdb's copy holds only in-frame clones and misses some; the assay was immunoSEQ multiplex PCR. The sample consists of about 210,000 clones, 84% of them appearing once. Sequenced: peripheral blood. The receptor source for this set is a woman aged 80 or over with COVID-19, enrolled during active disease. CDR3s include the opening cysteine and the closing phenylalanine or tryptophan. D genes are given only for firm matches. The listing skips clone size in some rows; elsewhere it reads once, few, many or a size class.

NA,TRBJ2-3,TRBD2,TRBV5-1,TGCGCCAGCAGCTTGGATCGTGCGGGGGAGAGCACAGATACGCAGTATTTT,CASSLDRAGESTDTQYF
NA,TRBJ2-2,TRBD2,TRBV11-2,TGTGCCAGCAGCTTATCAGGACTAGCGACCGGGGAGCTGTTTTTT,CASSLSGLATGELFF
NA,TRBJ2-2,TRBD2,TRBV3-1/TRBV3-2,TGTGCCAGCAGCCCGCGACTAGCGGTCTCGGGGGAGCTGTTTTTT,CASSPRLAVSGELFF
NA,TRBJ2-3,NA,TRBV7-2,TGTGCCAGCAGCGCCCTAGCAGTTAGCACAGATACGCAGTATTTT,CASSALAVSTDTQYF
NA,TRBJ2-1,NA,TRBV24-1,TGTGCCACCAGTGATACTTACAGTTATGAGCAGTTCTTC,CATSDTYSYEQFF
NA,TRBJ1-6,TRBD1,TRBV28,TGTGCCAGCACGAGACAGGGACCCCTCCACTTT,CASTRQGPLHF
NA,TRBJ1-1,TRBD1,TRBV11-2,TGTGCCAGCAGCTTGATACAGGGGGTGAACACTGAAGCTTTCTTT,CASSLIQGVNTEAFF
NA,TRBJ1-1,TRBD1,TRBV7-2,TGTGCCAGCAGCTTACAGGGGGTAGCGTACACTGAAGCTTTCTTT,CASSLQGVAYTEAFF
NA,TRBJ1-6,NA,TRBV28,TGTGCCAGCAGCTACCGATCCGGGAGGACGAATAATTCACCCCTCCACTTT,CASSYRSGRTNNSPLHF
few,TRBJ1-2,TRBD1,TRBV10-3,TGTGCCATCAACCACAGCAGGGGGACAGGGGCTAACTATGGCTACACCTTC,CAINHSRGTGANYGYTF
NA,TRBJ2-3,TRBD2,TRBV10-3,TGTGCCATCAGTACCGGGGGGGGCATGGATACGCAGTATTTT,CAISTGGGMDTQYF
NA,TRBJ2-3,NA,TRBV7-2,TGTGCCAGCAGCCCTCGCTCGGGGGGCCGCTCAGATACGCAGTATTTT,CASSPRSGGRSDTQYF
NA,TRBJ2-3,TRBD1,TRBV5-1,TGCGCCAGCAGCTTGGGGGACAGAAGCACAGATACGCAGTATTTT,CASSLGDRSTDTQYF
NA,TRBJ2-1,TRBD2,TRBV2,TGTGCCAGCAGTGAGGGCGGGAGGGGCTCCTACAATGAGCAGTTCTTC,CASSEGGRGSYNEQFF
NA,TRBJ2-2,TRBD1,TRBV9,TGTGCCAGCAGCGTAACCGGACAGGGGAACACCGGGGAGCTGTTTTTT,CASSVTGQGNTGELFF
NA,TRBJ2-3,TRBD2,TRBV27,TGTGCCAGCATTTTACACCGTTCAGCGGGGGATACGCAGTATTTT,CASILHRSAGDTQYF
NA,TRBJ1-4,NA,TRBV5-1,TGCGCCAGCAGCTTGACAGCAACTAATGAAAAACTGTTTTTT,CASSLTATNEKLFF
few,TRBJ1-6,NA,TRBV7-6,TGTGCCAGCAGCTTAGGCGATTTGACAGGCTCGACACCCCTCCACTTT,CASSLGDLTGSTPLHF
NA,TRBJ2-1,TRBD2,TRBV5-1,TGCGCCAGCAGCTTGTTCTTAGGGACTAGCGGGGGCGGTGAGCAGTTCTTC,CASSLFLGTSGGGEQFF
NA,TRBJ2-1,NA,TRBV18,TGTGCCAGCTCACCACGAGGGGGGGACTACAATGAGCAGTTCTTC,CASSPRGGDYNEQFF
NA,TRBJ2-7,NA,TRBV19,TGTGCCAGTAGTATACTCCCAGGGTCCTACGAGCAGTACTTC,CASSILPGSYEQYF
NA,TRBJ1-5,TRBD1,TRBV2,TGTGCCGGCAGGGGACAGCTGAATCAGCCCCAGCATTTT,CAGRGQLNQPQHF
NA,TRBJ1-5,NA,TRBV6-5,TGTGCCAGCAGGCCCACAGGCCCCAATCAGCCCCAGCATTTT,CASRPTGPNQPQHF
once,TRBJ2-1,TRBD1,TRBV24-1,TGTGCCACCAGTGAACAGGGGAATGAGCAGTTCTTC,CATSEQGNEQFF
NA,TRBJ2-3,NA,TRBV29-1,TGCAGCGTTGAAAGTAGAGATACGCAGTATTTT,CSVESRDTQYF
NA,TRBJ2-3,NA,TRBV30,TGTGCCTGGACATTAGCGGTTAGCACAGATACGCAGTATTTT,CAWTLAVSTDTQYF
NA,TRBJ1-4,TRBD1,TRBV25-1,TGTGCCAGCAGTGAATTTGGGGGGACAGAGACAACTAATGAAAAACTGTTTTTT,CASSEFGGTETTNEKLFF
NA,TRBJ2-1,TRBD1,TRBV19,TGTGCCAGTAGTAGACAGGGGGCTTCCTACAATGAGCAGTTCTTC,CASSRQGASYNEQFF
NA,TRBJ1-2,TRBD1,TRBV3-1/TRBV3-2,TGTGCCAGCAGCGCGTTATCCGGGACAGCCAACTATGGCTACACCTTC,CASSALSGTANYGYTF
NA,TRBJ1-5,NA,TRBV28,TGTGCCAGCAGTTTACCGAATCAGCCCCAGCATTTT,CASSLPNQPQHF